A single sample is the source of the 5 T cell receptor beta chains below, sequenced in a study of regulatory T cells in long-lasting Graves disease. Described time point: persistent/refractory GD, antithyroid drugs over 5 years with positive TRAb. There was RNA extracted from PBMCs, and the TCR library was made from it. HTBI primers from iRepertoire and Arm-PCR of CDR3 regions yielded the TCR beta libraries. TCRdb reanalysed the multiplex PCR reads using MiXCR and keeps one entry per CDR3 protein. The sample has about 660,000 distinct CDR3 sequences; around 30% are singletons. The starting material was peripheral blood mononuclear cells (PBMCs), obtained when the disease was refractory, from a patient treated with antithyroid drugs. All receptors come from a female donor with Graves disease.

The chain recombines TRBV7-8 with TRBJ1-2; possibly TRBD1 for D (5 bases). Trimming pared 1 base from V and 2 bases from J, leaving 8 bases between. This CDR3 has 14 amino acids. Germline assignment: CDR1 SGHVS and CDR2 FQNEAQ. CDR3 DNA sequence: TGTGCCAGCAGCTTAGAGGGGCTAAACTATGGCTACACCTTC. Translation: CASSLEGLNYGYTF.

This clonotype has just a few counts. The V and J genes are TRBV11-2 and TRBJ1-4, with D tentatively TRBD1 (6 bases). This CDR3 is 15 amino acids long. Germline CDR1 is SGHAT and CDR2 is FQNNGV. With 3 bases removed from V and 5 bases from J, the gap between germline ends came to 13 bases. DNA of the CDR3: TGTGCCAGCAGCTTTCGGGGGGCCTTAAATGAAAAACTGTTTTTT. Amino acid sequence: CASSFRGALNEKLFF.

J is TRBJ1-5 and V is TRBV20-1; D possibly corresponds to TRBD1 (5 bases). Trimming left V 1 base short and J 4 bases short, with 11 bases between. Germline assignment: CDR1 DFQATT and CDR2 SNEGSKA (reference sequence). The CDR3 covers 14 residues. CDR3 DNA: TGCAGTGCTAGAGGGACAAATTCTAATCAGCCCCAGCATTTT. It translates to CSARGTNSNQPQHF.

This clonotype occurred many times. This sequence joins TRBV11-2 and TRBJ2-7; 15 bases map to TRBD2. The CDR3 runs to 17 residues. V shed 9 bases and J 0 bases; nucleotides not matched to a gene: 9. Germline CDR1 and CDR2: SGHAT and FQNNGV. CDR3 bases: TGTGCCAGTACTGGGACTAGCGGGAGGCGAAGCTCCTACGAGCAGTACTTC. Its translation is CASTGTSGRRSSYEQYF.

The chain has TRBV29-1 and TRBJ2-1; maybe TRBD2 (6 bases). The germline V gene has CDR1 SQVTM and CDR2 ANQGSEA. CDR3 length: 13 residues. V was pared by 7 bases and J by 0 bases, with 10 bases between. DNA of the CDR3: TGCAGCGCATCGGGAGACTCCTACAATGAGCAGTTCTTC. It specifies CSASGDSYNEQFF.